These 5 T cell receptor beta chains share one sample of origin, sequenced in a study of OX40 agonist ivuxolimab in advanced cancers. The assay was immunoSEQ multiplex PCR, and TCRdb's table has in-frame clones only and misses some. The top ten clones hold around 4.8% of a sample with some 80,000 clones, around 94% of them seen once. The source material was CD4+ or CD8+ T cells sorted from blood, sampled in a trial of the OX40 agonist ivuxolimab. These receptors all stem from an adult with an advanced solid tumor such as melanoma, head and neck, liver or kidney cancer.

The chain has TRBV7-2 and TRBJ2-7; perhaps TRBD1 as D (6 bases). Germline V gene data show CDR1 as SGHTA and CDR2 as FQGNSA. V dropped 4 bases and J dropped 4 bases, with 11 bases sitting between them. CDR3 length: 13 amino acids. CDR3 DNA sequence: TGTGCCAGCAGCTCCCTGGGGGCTTACGAGCAGTACTTC. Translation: CASSSLGAYEQYF.

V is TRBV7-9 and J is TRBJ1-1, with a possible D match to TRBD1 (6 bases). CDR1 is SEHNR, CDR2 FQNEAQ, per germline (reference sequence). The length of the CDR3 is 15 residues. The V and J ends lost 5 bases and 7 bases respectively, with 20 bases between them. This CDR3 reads CASSASDRSSSEAFF. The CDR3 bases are TGTGCCAGCAGCGCCTCAGACAGGAGTTCAAGTGAAGCTTTCTTT. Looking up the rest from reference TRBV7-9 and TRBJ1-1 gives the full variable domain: DTGVSQNPRHKITKRGQNVTFRCDPISEHNRLYWYRQTLGQGPEFLTYFQNEAQLEKSRLLSDRFSAERPKGSFSTLEIQRTEQGDSAMYLCASSASDRSSSEAFFGQGTRLTVV.

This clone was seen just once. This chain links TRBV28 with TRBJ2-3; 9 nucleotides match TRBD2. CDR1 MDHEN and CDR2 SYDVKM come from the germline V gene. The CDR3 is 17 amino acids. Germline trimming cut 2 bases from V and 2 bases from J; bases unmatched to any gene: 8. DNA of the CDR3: TGTGCCAGCAGTTTAGCGGGAGGGCAACAACTCACAGATACGCAGTATTTT. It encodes CASSLAGGQQLTDTQYF.

The CDR3 spells CASSRQQRNTGELFF. CDR3 sequence (DNA): TGCGCCAGCAGCCGACAACAGAGGAACACCGGGGAGCTGTTTTTT. This rearrangement joins TRBV5-1 to TRBJ2-2, with D unclear. Germline CDR1 reads SGHRS; CDR2 reads YFSETQ. The CDR3 has 15 residues. V was clipped by 4 bases and J by 1 base, with 11 bases between them.

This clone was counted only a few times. The CDR3 is CAWSVLYWDNTEAFF. For the CDR3, the DNA is TGTGCCTGGAGTGTACTTTATTGGGATAACACTGAAGCTTTCTTT. The chain uses TRBV30 and TRBJ1-1; D is unclear. The germline V gene has CDR1 GTSNPN and CDR2 SVGIG (reference sequence). The V and J ends lost 0 bases and 2 bases respectively, with 13 bases between them. The CDR3 sequence is 15 residues long.